The following is a T cell receptor (beta chain) sequence with its context. No antigen is known for it. Germline V gives CDR1 LNHDA, CDR2 SQIVND (reference sequence). CDR3 length: 17 residues. J was trimmed by 8 bases and V by 2 bases; bases with no gene match: 15. This entry comes from a study of cytomegalovirus exposure and HLA in healthy donors. Use of 60 Vbeta and 13 Jbeta primers characterized the PCR. The data were produced by immunoSEQ multiplex PCR, yet TCRdb's version contains in-frame clones alone and is incomplete. The data contain 130,000 to 150,000 clones, over 65% of them singletons. General study points: Per published accounts, TCR beta sequences correctly predicted the HLA-A and HLA-B alleles of most subjects. In a later analysis, a missense DCLRE1C variant was linked to TCR beta V- and J-gene trimming.

The material sequenced was PBMCs. This clonotype originated in a man aged 40-55 years in good health and CMV-seropositive. The J gene is TRBJ2-1, the V gene TRBV19, with 7 positions matching TRBD2. CDR3: CASSIRGALAVGDEQFF. The CDR3 DNA follows: TGTGCCAGTAGTATAAGAGGCGCCCTAGCGGTAGGCGATGAGCAGTTCTTC.